This paragraph covers one T cell receptor beta chain sequence. Mixed chimerism was transient after nonmyeloablative marrow transplants from related graft donors. CD4+CD25+CD127- Tregs, CD4+CD25- non-Tregs, CD4 and CD8 cells were sorted. The data originate from a study of Tregs in tolerant kidney transplant recipients. The CDR3 has 14 amino acids. Germline V lookup: CDR1 LGHNA, CDR2 YNFKEQ. The V and J ends lost 1 base and 6 bases respectively, with 12 bases between them. The protocol was immunoSEQ multiplex PCR, while the TCRdb copy is restricted to in-frame clones and leaves out a portion. The sample has tens of thousands of clones, 75% to 95% seen once.

This material consisted of CD4+ T cells from blood (PBMCs), taken 24 months after the transplant. V usage is TRBV4-2 and J usage is TRBJ1-2; D unclear. The source is a human patient who received a combined kidney and bone marrow transplant. A subset of T cells may come from the graft donor. The CDR3, as DNA: TGTGCCAGCAGCCAAGCCCTGGGGAGGGATGGCTACACCTTC. The encoded protein is CASSQALGRDGYTF.